This T cell receptor beta chain stems from a study of CD8+ T cells in alopecia areata. Regarding treatment: oral pan-JAK inhibitor, 5-10 mg twice daily. RNA was extracted and reverse transcribed into cDNA as the sequencing template. TCRdb's table, derived via immunoSEQ multiplex PCR, lists solely in-frame clones and lacks some. This sample carries about 220,000 clones, more than 45% of them seen once, and the ten largest clones take about 1.6%. This CDR3 contains 15 residues. Germline values: CDR1 SQVTM, CDR2 ANQGSEA. Trimming stripped 6 bases from V and 0 bases from J, with 17 bases between. The TCR sequence derives from a human donor with alopecia areata. The sample was CD4+ T cells sorted from blood, taken at week 4, from a patient treated with tofacitinib. The chain combines TRBV29-1 with TRBJ1-1, with D maybe TRBD1 (5 bases). CDR3 sequence: CSVQIGQIMNTEAFF. For the CDR3, the DNA is TGCAGCGTCCAAATTGGACAAATCATGAACACTGAAGCTTTCTTT. The full variable domain, in which reference TRBV29-1 and TRBJ1-1 provide the parts outside the CDR3, is SAVISQKPSRDICQRGTSLTIQCQVDSQVTMMFWYRQQPGQSLTLIATANQGSEATYESGFVIDKFPISRPNLTFSTLTVSNMSPEDSSIYLCSVQIGQIMNTEAFFGQGTRLTVV.